This record covers a single TCR beta chain. Original methodology: It was from reference gene primer amplification that nucleated cell counts were estimated. Repertoires were generated with immunoSEQ multiplex PCR, while TCRdb's copy carries only in-frame clones and drops some. V and J calls and clone size are given by that table; D and trimming were obtained from the DNA. Of 150,000 to 200,000 clones detected, 65% to 90% appear once; the ten largest clones hold roughly 8%. This sample stems from a study of blood T cell repertoires in COVID-19. About the study: PBMCs, B-cell-depleted T cells, or T cells provided the cDNA or gDNA that made up the material.

The V and J ends lost 3 bases and 5 bases, in that order; junction bases with no gene match: 9. From germline, CDR1 is LNHNV and CDR2 YYDKDF (reference sequence). The CDR3 is 16 amino acids. The chain is built from TRBV15 and TRBJ1-4, with 7 bases matching TRBD1. The sequence derives from a man aged 60 to 75 with acute or convalescent COVID-19. Sequences were obtained from peripheral blood. CDR3 DNA: TGTGCCACCAGCAGCTGGGACAGCGGCGAAAATGAAAAACTGTTTTTT. It is translated as CATSSWDSGENEKLFF. The full variable domain, its missing parts supplied by reference TRBV15 and TRBJ1-4, is DAMVIQNPRYQVTQFGKPVTLSCSQTLNHNVMYWYQQKSSQAPKLLFHYYDKDFNNEADTPDNFQSRRPNTSFCFLDIRSPGLGDTAMYLCATSSWDSGENEKLFFGSGTQLSVL.